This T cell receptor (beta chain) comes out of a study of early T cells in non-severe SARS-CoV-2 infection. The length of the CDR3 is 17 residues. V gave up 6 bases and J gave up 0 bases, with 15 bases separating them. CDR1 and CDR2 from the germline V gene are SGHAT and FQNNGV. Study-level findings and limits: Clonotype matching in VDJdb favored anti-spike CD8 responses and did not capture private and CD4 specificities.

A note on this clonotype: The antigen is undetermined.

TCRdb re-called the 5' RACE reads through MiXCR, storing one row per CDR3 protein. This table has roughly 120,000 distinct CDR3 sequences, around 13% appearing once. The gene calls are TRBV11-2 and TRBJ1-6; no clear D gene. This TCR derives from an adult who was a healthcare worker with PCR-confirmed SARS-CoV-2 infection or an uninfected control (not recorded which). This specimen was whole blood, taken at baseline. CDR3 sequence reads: CASSRGKGGSYNSPLHF. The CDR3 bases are TGTGCCAGCAGTAGAGGGAAGGGAGGCTCCTATAATTCACCCCTCCACTTT.